The text below deals with one TCR beta chain. Its target is not known. The V end lost 1 base, the J end lost 6 bases, and 28 bases lay between the germline ends. The V gene's germline CDR1 is SGDLS and CDR2 YYNGEE. The CDR3 consists of 19 residues. The entry originates in a study of T cell repertoires in cytomegalovirus infection. About the study: CMV epitopes that were recently identified and HLA-C-restricted were used alongside well-studied HLA-B-restricted ones. CMV infection together with matching HLA type was indicated by public TCR beta signatures.

Overall study results and limits: Identification of carriers of CMV plus the relevant HLA was achieved through cumulative public TCR beta family frequency. Across the ex vivo response, the dominant clonotypes were HLA-C-restricted CMV-specific TCR beta clonotypes.

One entry per CDR3 protein, called by TCRdb with MiXCR from the reads. The sample has about 770,000 distinct CDR3 sequences, approximately 32% seen once. The TCR originated in a human donor in good health (CMV status not recorded). Some clones in this sample may be carry-over from other donors' samples. The chain joins TRBV9 to TRBJ1-2, with a tentative D call TRBD1 (5 bases). The source was cultured CD8+ T cells from PBMCs, collected from culture after CMV antigen stimulation. Here the CDR3 reads CASSVNGNPGRGMGNGYTF. Here the CDR3 DNA reads TGTGCCAGCAGCGTAAATGGCAATCCCGGACGGGGGATGGGGAATGGCTACACCTTC.